This TCR beta chain was obtained from a study of blood T cell repertoires in COVID-19. Study at large: Samples came from the United States, Italy and Spain, spanning acute and convalescent COVID-19.

Trimming shortened V by 1 base and J by 5 bases, and 6 bases separated the two germline ends. Germline V gene lookup returns CDR1 KGHSH and CDR2 LQKENI. This CDR3 spans 12 amino acids. Original analysis: For nucleated cells, counts were estimated from reference gene primer amplification. Profiling relied on immunoSEQ multiplex PCR, and the TCRdb table lists in-frame clones only, not all of them. Clone size and V and J calls were adopted from that table, with D and trimming inferred from the DNA. The table lists 100,000 to 150,000 clones, 90% of them singletons, with 4% to 5% in the top ten. This receptor was taken from a man between 60 and 75 years old with COVID-19, enrolled during active disease. Sample: peripheral blood. The chain joins TRBV18 to TRBJ2-7, with D unresolved. CDR3 protein: CASSPRDDEQYF. In nucleotides, the CDR3 is TGTGCCAGCTCACCACGCGATGACGAGCAGTACTTC.